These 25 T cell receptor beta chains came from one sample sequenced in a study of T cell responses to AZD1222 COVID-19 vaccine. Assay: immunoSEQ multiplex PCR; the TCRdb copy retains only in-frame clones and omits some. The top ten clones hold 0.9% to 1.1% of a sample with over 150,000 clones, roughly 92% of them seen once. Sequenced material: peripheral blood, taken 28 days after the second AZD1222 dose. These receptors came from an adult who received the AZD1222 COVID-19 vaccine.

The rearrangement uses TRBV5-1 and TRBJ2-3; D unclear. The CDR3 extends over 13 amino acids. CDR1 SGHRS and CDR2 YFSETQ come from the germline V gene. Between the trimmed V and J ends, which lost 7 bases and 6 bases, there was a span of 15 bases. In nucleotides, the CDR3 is TGCGCCAGCCTTCGGCAGGATGGGGATACGCAGTATTTT. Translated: CASLRQDGDTQYF.

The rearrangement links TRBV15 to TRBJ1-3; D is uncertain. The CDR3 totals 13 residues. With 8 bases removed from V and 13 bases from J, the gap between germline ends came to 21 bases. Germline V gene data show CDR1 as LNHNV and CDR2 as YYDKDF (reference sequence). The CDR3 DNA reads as TGTGCCACCTCCCCGGACCCGGCTAGACCGATATATTTT. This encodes CATSPDPARPIYF.

CDR3 nucleotide sequence: TGTGCCCGCCAGACAGGGACTGGAAACACCATATATTTT. Its translation: CARQTGTGNTIYF. This chain joins TRBV30 and TRBJ1-3; 7 bases align to TRBD1. The CDR3 length is 13 residues. V lost 8 bases and J lost 2; bases outside the gene matches: 6. CDR1 is GTSNPN and CDR2 is SVGIG in the germline V gene (reference sequence).

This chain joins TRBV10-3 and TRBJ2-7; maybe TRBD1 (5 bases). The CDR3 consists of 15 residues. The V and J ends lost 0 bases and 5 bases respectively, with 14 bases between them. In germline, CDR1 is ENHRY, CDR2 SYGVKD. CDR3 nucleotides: TGTGCCATCAGTGAGTCCATAGGGGCAAACCACGAGCAGTACTTC. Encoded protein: CAISESIGANHEQYF.

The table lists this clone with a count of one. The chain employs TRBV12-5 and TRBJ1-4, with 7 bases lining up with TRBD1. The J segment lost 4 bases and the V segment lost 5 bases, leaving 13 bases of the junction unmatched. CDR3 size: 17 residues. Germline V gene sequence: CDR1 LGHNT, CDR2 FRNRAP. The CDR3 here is CASGLGLGQMVNEKLFF. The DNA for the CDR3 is TGTGCTAGTGGTCTAGGCTTGGGACAGATGGTTAATGAAAAACTGTTTTTT.

CDR3 residues: CATSPAAGVINEQFF. The CDR3 DNA is TGTGCCACCAGTCCAGCAGCGGGGGTCATCAATGAGCAGTTCTTC. V gene TRBV24-1 combines with J gene TRBJ2-1, with 8 bases identical to TRBD2. The CDR3 spans 15 residues. CDR1 and CDR2 from the germline V gene are KGHDR and SFDVKD. After removal of 6 bases from V and 6 bases from J, the junction contained 9 bases not matched to a gene.

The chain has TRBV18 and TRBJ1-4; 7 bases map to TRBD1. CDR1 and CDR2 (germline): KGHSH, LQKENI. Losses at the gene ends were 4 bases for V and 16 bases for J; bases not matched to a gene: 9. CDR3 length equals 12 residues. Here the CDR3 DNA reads TGTGCCAGCTCACTTGTCCGGGACAGTCCGTTTTTT. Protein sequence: CASSLVRDSPFF.

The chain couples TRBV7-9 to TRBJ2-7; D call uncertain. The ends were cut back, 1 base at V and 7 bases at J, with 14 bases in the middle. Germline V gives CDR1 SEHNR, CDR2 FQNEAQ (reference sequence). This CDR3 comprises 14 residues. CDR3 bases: TGTGCCAGCAGCTTAGACGTTTTCCCCTGGGAGCAGTACTTC. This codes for CASSLDVFPWEQYF.

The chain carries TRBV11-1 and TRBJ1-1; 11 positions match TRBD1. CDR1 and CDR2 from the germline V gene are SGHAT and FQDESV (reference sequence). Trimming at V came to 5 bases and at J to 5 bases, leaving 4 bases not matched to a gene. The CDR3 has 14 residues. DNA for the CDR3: TGTGCCAGCAGCCGGGGACAGGGGGGGACTGAAGCTTTCTTT. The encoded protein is CASSRGQGGTEAFF. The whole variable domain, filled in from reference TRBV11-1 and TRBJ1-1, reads EAEVAQSPRYKITEKSQAVAFWCDPISGHATLYWYRQILGQGPELLVQFQDESVVDDSQLPKDRFSAERLKGVDSTLKIQPAELGDSAMYLCASSRGQGGTEAFFGQGTRLTVV.

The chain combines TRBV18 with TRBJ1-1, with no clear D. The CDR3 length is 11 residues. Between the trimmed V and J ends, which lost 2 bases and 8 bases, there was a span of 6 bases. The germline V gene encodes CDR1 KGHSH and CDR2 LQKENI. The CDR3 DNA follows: TGTGCCAGCTCACCAGGTTTCGAAGCTTTCTTT. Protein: CASSPGFEAFF.

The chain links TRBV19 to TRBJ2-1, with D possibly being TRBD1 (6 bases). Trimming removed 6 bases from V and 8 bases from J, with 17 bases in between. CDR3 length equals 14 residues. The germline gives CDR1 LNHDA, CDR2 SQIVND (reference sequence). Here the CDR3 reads CASRSQGIFDEQFF. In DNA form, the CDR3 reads TGTGCCAGTAGGTCGCAGGGGATTTTCGATGAGCAGTTCTTC.

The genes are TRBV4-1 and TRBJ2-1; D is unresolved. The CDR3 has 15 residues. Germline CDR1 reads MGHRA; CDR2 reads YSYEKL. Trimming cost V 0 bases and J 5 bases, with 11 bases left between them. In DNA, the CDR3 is TGCGCCAGCAGCCAAGATTGGAAAGGGAACAATGAGCAGTTCTTC. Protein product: CASSQDWKGNNEQFF.

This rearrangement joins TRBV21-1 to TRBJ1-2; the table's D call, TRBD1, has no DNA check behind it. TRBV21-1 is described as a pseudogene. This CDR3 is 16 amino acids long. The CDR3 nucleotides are TGTGCCAGCAGCAAACGGGGACAACAGCATAACTATGGCTACACCTTC. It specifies CASSKRGQQHNYGYTF.

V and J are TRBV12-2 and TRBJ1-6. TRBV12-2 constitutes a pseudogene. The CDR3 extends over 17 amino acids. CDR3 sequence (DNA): TGTGCAAGTCGCTTATTGCCGCCGTTTTCCTATAATTCACCCCTCCACTTT. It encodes CASRLLPPFSYNSPLHF.

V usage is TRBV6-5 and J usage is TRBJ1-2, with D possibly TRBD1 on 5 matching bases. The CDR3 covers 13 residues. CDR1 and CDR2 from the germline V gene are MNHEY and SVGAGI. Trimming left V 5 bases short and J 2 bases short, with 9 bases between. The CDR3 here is CASSRTSNYGYTF. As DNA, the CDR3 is TGTGCCAGCAGTCGGACATCGAACTATGGCTACACCTTC.

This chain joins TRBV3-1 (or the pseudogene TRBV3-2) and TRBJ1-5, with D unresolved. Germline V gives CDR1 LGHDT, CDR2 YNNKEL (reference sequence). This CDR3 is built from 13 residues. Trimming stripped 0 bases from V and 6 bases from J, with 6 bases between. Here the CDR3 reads CASSQDPAQPQHF. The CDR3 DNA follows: TGTGCCAGCAGCCAAGATCCCGCTCAGCCCCAGCATTTT.

The DNA for the CDR3 is TGTGCCAGCAGCCAAGGCCCTTCAGAGGGCTACACCTTC. It is translated as CASSQGPSEGYTF. V gene TRBV3-1 (or the pseudogene TRBV3-2) combines with J gene TRBJ1-2; D remains ambiguous. The CDR3 is 13 residues long. The V end was cut by 1 base, the J end by 8 bases, with 11 bases between. From germline, CDR1 is LGHDT and CDR2 YNNKEL (reference sequence).

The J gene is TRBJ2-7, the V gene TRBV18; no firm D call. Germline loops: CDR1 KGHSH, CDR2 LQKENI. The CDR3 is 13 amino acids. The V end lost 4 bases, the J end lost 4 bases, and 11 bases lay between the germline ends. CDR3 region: CASSLVGRYEQYF. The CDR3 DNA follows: TGTGCCAGCTCACTAGTCGGCAGATACGAGCAGTACTTC. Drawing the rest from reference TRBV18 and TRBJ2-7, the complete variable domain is NAGVMQNPRHLVRRRGQEARLRCSPMKGHSHVYWYRQLPEEGLKFMVYLQKENIIDESGMPKERFSAEFPKEGPSILRIQQVVRGDSAAYFCASSLVGRYEQYFGPGTRLTVT.

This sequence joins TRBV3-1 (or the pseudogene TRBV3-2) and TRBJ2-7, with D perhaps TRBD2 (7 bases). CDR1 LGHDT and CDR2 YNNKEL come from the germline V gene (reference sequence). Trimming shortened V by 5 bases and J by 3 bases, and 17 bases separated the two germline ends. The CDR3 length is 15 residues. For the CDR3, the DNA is TGTGCCAGCAGCTCCTCCGGGGGCGGGGGCTACGAGCAGTACTTC. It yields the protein CASSSSGGGGYEQYF.

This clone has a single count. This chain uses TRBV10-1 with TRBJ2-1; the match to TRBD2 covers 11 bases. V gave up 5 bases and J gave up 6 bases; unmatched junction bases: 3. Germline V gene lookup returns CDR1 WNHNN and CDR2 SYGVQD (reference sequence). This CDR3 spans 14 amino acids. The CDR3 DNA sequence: TGCGCCAGCAGTCTAGCGGGGGGTTCCAATGAGCAGTTCTTC. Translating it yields CASSLAGGSNEQFF.

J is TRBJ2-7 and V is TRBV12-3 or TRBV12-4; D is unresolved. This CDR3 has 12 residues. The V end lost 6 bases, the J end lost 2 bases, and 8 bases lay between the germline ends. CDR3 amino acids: CASRERPYEQYF. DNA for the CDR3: TGTGCCAGCAGGGAACGTCCCTACGAGCAGTACTTC.

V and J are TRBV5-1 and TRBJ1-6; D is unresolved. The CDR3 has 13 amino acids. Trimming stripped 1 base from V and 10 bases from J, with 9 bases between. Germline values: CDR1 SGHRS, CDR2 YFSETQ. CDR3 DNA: TGCGCCAGCAGCTTGTATTCTAACTCACCCCTCCACTTT. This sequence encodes CASSLYSNSPLHF. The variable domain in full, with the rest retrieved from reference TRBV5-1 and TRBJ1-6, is KAGVTQTPRYLIKTRGQQVTLSCSPISGHRSVSWYQQTPGQGLQFLFEYFSETQRNKGNFPGRFSGRQFSNSRSEMNVSTLELGDSALYLCASSLYSNSPLHFGNGTRLTVT.

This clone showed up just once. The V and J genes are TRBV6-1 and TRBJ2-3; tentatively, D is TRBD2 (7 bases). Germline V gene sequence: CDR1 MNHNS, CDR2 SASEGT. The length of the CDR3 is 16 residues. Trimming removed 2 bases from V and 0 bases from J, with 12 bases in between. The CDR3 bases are TGTGCCAGCAGTGAAATGGGGGGGCGAAGCACAGATACGCAGTATTTT. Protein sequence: CASSEMGGRSTDTQYF.

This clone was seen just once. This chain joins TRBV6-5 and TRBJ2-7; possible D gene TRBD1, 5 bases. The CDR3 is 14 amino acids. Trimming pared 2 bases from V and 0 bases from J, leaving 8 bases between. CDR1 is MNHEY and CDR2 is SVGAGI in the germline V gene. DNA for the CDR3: TGTGCCAGCAGTTACGCTGACAGCTCCTACGAGCAGTACTTC. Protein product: CASSYADSSYEQYF.

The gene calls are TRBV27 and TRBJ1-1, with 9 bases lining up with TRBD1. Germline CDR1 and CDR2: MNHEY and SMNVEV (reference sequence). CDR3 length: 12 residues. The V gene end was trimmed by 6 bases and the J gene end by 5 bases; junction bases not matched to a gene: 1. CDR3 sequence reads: CASRDRGTEAFF. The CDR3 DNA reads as TGTGCCAGCAGGGACAGGGGTACTGAAGCTTTCTTT.